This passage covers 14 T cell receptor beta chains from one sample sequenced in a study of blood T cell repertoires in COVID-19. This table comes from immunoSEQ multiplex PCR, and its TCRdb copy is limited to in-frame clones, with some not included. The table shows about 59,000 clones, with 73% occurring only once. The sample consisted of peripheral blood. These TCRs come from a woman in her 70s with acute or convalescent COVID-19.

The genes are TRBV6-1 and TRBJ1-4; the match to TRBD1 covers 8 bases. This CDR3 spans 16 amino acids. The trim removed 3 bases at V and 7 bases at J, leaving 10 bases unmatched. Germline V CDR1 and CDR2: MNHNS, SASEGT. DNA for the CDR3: TGTGCCAGCAGTGATCCCAGGGGGCCGGGTCGTGAAAAACTGTTTTTT. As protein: CASSDPRGPGREKLFF.

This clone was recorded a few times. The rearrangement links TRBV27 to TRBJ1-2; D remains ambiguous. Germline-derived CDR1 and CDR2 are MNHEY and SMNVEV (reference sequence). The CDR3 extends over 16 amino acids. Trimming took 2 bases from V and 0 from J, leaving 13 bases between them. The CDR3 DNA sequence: TGTGCCAGCAGTTTAGGAGGGCCGTCGCCTAACTATGGCTACACCTTC. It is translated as CASSLGGPSPNYGYTF.

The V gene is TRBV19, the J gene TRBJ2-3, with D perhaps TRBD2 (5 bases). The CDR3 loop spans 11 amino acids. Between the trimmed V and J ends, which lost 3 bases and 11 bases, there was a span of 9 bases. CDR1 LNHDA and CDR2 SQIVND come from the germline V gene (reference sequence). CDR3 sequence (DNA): TGTGCCAGTAGTATTAGCGCGCAGCAGTATTTT. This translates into CASSISAQQYF. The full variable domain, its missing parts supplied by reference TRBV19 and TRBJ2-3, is DGGITQSPKYLFRKEGQNVTLSCEQNLNHDAMYWYRQDPGQGLRLIYYSQIVNDFQKGDIAEGYSVSREKKESFPLTVTSAQKNPTAFYLCASSISAQQYFGPGTRLTVL.

The CDR3 is CASSRGRGDSSSGANVLTF. Here the CDR3 DNA reads TGCGCCAGCAGCCGCGGCAGGGGGGACAGTTCCTCTGGGGCCAACGTCCTGACTTTC. The rearrangement uses TRBV5-1 and TRBJ2-6, with D perhaps TRBD1 (7 bases). Germline-derived CDR1 and CDR2 are SGHRS and YFSETQ. Trimming pared 4 bases from V and 0 bases from J, leaving 20 bases between. CDR3 size: 19 residues.

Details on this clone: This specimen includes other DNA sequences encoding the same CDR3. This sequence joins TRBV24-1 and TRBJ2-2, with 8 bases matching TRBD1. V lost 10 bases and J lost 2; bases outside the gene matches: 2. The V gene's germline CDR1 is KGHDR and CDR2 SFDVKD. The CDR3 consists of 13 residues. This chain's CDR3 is CATGTGNTGELFF. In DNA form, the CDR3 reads TGTGCCACGGGGACAGGAAACACCGGGGAGCTGTTTTTT.

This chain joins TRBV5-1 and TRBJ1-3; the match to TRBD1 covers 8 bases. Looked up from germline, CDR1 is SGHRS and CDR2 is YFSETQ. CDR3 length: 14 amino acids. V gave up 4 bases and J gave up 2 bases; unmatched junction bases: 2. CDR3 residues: CASSAGQAGNTIYF. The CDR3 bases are TGCGCCAGCAGCGCGGGACAGGCTGGAAACACCATATATTTT.

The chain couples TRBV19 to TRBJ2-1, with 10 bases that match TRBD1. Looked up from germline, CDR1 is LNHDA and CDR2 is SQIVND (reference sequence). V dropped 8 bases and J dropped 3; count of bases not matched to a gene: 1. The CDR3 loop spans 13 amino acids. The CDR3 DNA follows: TGTGCCAGTGGGACAGGGGTCTACAATGAGCAGTTCTTC. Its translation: CASGTGVYNEQFF.

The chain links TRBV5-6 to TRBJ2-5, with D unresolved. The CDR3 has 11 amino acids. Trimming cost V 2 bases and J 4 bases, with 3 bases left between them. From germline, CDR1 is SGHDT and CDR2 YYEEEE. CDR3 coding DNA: TGTGCCAGCAGCTTCAGAGAGACCCAGTACTTC. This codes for CASSFRETQYF.

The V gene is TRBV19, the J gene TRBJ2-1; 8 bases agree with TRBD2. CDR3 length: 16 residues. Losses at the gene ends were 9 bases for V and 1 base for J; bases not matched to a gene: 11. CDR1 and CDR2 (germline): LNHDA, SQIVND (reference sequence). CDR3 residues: CASYPGGGRSYNEQFF. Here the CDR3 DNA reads TGTGCCAGCTACCCCGGGGGGGGGCGATCCTACAATGAGCAGTTCTTC.

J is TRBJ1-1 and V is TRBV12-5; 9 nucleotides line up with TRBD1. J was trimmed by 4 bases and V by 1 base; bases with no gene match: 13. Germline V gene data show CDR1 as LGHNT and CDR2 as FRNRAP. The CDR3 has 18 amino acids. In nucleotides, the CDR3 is TGTGCTAGTGGTTTGGACGATCGATTGACAGGGGGGCGCACTGAAGCTTTCTTT. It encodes CASGLDDRLTGGRTEAFF.

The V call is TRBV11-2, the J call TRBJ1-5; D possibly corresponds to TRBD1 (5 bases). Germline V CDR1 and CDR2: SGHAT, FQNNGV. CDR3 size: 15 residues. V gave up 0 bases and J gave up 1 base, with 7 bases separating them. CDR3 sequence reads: CASSLDTGSNQPQHF. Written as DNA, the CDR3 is TGTGCCAGCAGCTTAGACACAGGCAGCAATCAGCCCCAGCATTTT.

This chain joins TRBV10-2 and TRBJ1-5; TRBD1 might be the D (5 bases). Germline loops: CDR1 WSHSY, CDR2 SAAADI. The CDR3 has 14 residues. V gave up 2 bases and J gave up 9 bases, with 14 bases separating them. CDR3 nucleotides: TGCGCCAGCAGTGAGCGGCAGGGCGGTCCGCCCCAGCATTTT. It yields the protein CASSERQGGPPQHF.

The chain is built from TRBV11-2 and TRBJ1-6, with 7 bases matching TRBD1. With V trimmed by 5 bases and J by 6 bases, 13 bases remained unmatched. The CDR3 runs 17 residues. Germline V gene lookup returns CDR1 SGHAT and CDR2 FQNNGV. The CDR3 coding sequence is TGTGCCAGCAGCCTATGGCCTGGAGACAGGGTTAATTCACCCCTCCACTTT. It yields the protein CASSLWPGDRVNSPLHF.

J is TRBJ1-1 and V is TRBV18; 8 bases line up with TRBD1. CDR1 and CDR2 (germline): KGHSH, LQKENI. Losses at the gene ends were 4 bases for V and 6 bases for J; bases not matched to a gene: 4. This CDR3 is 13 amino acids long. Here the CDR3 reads CASSLGQGPEAFF. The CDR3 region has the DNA TGTGCCAGCTCACTTGGACAGGGCCCTGAAGCTTTCTTT.